The clone carrying this TCR beta chain was picked up a small number of times. This sample is drawn from a study of T cell changes during pregnancy in multiple sclerosis. The CDR3 contains 15 residues. Germline-derived CDR1 and CDR2 are MNHNS and SASEGT. Deletions cut 5 bases from V and 6 bases from J, with 17 bases between. Repertoires were generated with immunoSEQ multiplex PCR, while TCRdb's copy carries only in-frame clones and drops some. This table holds 45,000 to 55,000 clones, about 90% found once. Specimen: peripheral blood, collected in the first trimester of pregnancy. The chain employs TRBV6-1 and TRBJ2-1, with D possibly matching TRBD2 (6 bases). This clonotype was obtained from a female donor with multiple sclerosis, enrolled in a pregnancy study. This chain's CDR3 is CASSLRDPEGNEQFF. CDR3 DNA sequence: TGTGCCAGCAGTCTAAGAGACCCGGAGGGCAATGAGCAGTTCTTC.